The clone carrying this T cell receptor beta chain appeared once. The conserved phenylalanine or tryptophan normally closing the CDR3 is absent here, so this likely arose from a read error. This entry is derived from a study of somatic mutations in cytotoxic T cells in rheumatoid arthritis. Overall study: Patient blood (less than 32 ml EDTA) was drawn right after diagnosis, before any treatment. Flow cytometry sorted some V beta antibody-stained T-cell populations to nearly 100% purity, V beta1+ cells among them being sequenced for TCRB.

Measured with immunoSEQ multiplex PCR; TCRdb has only the in-frame clones, and not every one. This sample carries around 6,000 clones, about four fifths of them seen once, and the ten largest clones take roughly 4.5%. Germline lookup yields CDR1 SGHDT and CDR2 YYEEEE. The CDR3 contains 14 residues. The germline V and J ends were trimmed by 1 base and 2 bases, with 9 bases remaining between them. Isolation of CD4+ and CD8+ cells used positive magnetic bead selection, with purity checked by flow cytometry. The sequenced sample consisted of CD8+ T cells sorted from blood. The clonotype comes from an adult with rheumatoid arthritis. The chain combines TRBV5-6 with TRBJ1-2; D gene unclear. In DNA form, the CDR3 reads TGTGCCAGCAGCTTGCAAGGGCCGAACTATGGCTACACCCTC. Translating gives CASSLQGPNYGYTL.